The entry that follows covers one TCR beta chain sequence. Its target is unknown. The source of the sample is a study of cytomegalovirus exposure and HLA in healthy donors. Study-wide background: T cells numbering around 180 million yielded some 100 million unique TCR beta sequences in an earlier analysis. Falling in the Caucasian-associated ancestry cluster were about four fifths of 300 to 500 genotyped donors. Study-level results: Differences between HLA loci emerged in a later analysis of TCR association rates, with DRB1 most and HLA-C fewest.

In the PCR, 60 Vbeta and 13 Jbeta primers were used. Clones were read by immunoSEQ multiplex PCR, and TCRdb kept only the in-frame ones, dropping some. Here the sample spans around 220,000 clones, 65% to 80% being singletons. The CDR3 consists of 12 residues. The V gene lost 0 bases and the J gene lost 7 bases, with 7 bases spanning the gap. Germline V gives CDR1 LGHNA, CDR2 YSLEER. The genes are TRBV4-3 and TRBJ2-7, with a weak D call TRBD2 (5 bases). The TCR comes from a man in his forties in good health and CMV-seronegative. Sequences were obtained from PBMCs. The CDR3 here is CASSQDGREQYF. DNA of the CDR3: TGCGCCAGCAGCCAAGATGGGAGAGAGCAGTACTTC.